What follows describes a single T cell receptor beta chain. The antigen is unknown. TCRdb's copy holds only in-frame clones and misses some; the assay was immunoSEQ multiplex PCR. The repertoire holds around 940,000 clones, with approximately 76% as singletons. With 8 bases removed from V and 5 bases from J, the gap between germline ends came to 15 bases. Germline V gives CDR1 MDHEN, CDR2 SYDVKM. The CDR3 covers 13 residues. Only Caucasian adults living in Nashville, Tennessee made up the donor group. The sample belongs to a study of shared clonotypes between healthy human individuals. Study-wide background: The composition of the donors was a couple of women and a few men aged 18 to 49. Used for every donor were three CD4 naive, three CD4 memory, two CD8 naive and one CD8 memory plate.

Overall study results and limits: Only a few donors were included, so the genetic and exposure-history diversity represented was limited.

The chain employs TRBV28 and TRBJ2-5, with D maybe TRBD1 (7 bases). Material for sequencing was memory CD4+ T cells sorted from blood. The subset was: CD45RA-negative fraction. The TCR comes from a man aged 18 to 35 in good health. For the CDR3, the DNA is TGTGCCAGCGCGGGACAGCCGAAGGAGACCCAGTACTTC. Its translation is CASAGQPKETQYF.